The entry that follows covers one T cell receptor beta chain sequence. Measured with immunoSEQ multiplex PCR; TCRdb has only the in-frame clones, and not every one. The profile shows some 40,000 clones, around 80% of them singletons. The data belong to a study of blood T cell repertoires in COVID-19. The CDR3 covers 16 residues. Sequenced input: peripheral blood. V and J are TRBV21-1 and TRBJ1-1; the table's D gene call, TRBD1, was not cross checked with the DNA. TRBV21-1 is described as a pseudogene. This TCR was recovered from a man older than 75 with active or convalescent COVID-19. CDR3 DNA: TGTGCCAGCCCCCCACAAGGACAGGTGTTTCCCACTGAAGCTTTCTTT. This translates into CASPPQGQVFPTEAFF.